The sample holds many counts of the clone carrying this T cell receptor (beta chain). Its antigen is unidentified. The record originates from a study of glioma-infiltrating T cells. Study-level results: Tissue and blood shared very few CDR3 sequences. Above-expected tissue-blood divergence occurred in all gliomas, most in low-grade ones.

The CDR3 is made up of 10 amino acids. Trimming stripped 8 bases from V and 5 bases from J, with 3 bases between. CDR1 and CDR2 (germline): KGHDR, SFDVKD. Amplification of TCR alpha and beta CDR3 regions from RNA used iRepertoire nested multiplex PCR. Tissue mRNA or PBMC total RNA, roughly 100-400 ng, went into one-step reverse transcription and amplification. Each CDR3 protein is one row after TCRdb ran MiXCR on the multiplex PCR reads. There are 100,000 to 150,000 distinct CDR3 sequences in the sample; approximately 26% occur only once, and around a quarter lies in the top ten. The chain uses TRBV24-1 and TRBJ1-5; no reliable D call. Sample: glioma tissue, nonneoplastic brain tissue, or PBMCs (not recorded which). The receptor's source is a human donor with low-grade glioma or glioblastoma, undergoing nonglioma brain surgery, or in good health (not recorded which). The CDR3: CATNYQPQHF. In DNA form, the CDR3 reads TGTGCCACCAATTATCAGCCCCAGCATTTT.